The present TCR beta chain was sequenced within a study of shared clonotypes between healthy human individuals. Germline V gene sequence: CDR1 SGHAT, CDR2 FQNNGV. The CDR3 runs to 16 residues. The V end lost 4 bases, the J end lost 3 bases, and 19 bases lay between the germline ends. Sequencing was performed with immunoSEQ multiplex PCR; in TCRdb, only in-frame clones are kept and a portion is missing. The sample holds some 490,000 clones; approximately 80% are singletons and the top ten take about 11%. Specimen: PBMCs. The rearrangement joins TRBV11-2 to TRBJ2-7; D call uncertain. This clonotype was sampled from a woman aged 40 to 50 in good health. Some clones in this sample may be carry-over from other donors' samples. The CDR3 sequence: CASSYDNLLLDYEQYF. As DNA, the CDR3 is TGTGCCAGCAGCTACGACAACCTACTCCTGGACTACGAGCAGTACTTC.